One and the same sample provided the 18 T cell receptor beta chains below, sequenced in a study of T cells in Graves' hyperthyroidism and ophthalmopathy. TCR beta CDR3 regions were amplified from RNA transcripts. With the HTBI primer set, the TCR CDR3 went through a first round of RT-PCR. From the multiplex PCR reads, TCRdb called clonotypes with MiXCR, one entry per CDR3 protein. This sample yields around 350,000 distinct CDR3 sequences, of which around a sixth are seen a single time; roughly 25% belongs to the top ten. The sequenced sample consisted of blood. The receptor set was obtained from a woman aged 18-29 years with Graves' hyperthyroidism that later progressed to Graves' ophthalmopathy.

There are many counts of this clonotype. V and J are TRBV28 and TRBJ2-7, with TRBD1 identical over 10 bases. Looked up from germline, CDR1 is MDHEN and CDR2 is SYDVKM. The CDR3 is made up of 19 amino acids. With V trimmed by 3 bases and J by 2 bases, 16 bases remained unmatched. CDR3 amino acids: CASSLPLPGQGFSAYEQYF. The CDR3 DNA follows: TGTGCCAGCAGTTTGCCCCTACCGGGACAGGGGTTTTCCGCCTACGAGCAGTACTTC.

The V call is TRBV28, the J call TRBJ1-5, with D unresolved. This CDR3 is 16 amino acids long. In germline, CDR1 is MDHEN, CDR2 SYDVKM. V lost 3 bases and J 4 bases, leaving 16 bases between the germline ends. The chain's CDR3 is CASSFLPTEGNQPQHF. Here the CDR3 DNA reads TGTGCCAGCAGTTTCCTCCCGACCGAAGGGAATCAGCCCCAGCATTTT.

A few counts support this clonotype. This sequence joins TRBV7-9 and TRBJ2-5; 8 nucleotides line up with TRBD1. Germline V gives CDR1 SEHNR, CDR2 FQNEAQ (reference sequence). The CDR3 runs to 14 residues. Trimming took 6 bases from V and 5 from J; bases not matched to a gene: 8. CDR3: CASRGAGGRETQYF. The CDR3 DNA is TGTGCCAGCAGGGGAGCAGGGGGCAGGGAGACCCAGTACTTC.

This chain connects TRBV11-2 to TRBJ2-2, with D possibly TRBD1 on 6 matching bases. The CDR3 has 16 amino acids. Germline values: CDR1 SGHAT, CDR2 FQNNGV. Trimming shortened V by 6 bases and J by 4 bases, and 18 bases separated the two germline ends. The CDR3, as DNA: TGTGCCAGCAGAACCGAAGGGGGTAGGATCACCGGGGAGCTGTTTTTT. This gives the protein CASRTEGGRITGELFF.

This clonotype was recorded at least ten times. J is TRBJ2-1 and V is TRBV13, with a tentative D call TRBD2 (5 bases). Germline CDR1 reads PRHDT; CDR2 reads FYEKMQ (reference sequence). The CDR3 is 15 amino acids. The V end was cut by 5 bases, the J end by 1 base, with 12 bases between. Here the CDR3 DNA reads TGTGCCAGCAGCCCGACGCGGGTATCCTACAATGAGCAGTTCTTC. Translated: CASSPTRVSYNEQFF.

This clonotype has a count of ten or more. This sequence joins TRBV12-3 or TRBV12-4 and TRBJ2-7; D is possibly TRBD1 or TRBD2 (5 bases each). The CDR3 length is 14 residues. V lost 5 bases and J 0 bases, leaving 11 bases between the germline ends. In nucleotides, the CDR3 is TGTGCCAGCAGTCCAGGGACGTCCTCCTACGAGCAGTACTTC. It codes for CASSPGTSSYEQYF.

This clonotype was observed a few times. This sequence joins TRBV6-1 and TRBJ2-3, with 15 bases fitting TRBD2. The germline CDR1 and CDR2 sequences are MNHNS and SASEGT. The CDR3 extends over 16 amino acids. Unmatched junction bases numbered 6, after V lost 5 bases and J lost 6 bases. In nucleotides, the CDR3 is TGTGCCAGCAGTAGGACTAGCGGGAGGGCCGGCGATACGCAGTATTTT. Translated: CASSRTSGRAGDTQYF.

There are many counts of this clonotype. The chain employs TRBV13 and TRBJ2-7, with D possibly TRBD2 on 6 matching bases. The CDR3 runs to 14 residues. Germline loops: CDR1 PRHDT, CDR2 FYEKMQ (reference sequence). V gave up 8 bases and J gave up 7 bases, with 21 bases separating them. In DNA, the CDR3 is TGTGCCAGCCGTCACTCGGGAGCCTCCGTGGAGCAGTACTTC. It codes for CASRHSGASVEQYF.

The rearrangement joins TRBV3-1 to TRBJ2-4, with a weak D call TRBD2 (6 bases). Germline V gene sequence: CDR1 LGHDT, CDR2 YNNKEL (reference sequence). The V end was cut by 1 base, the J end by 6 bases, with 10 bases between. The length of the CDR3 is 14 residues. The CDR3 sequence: CASSQVVGRNIQYF. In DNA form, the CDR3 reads TGTGCCAGCAGCCAAGTTGTCGGGAGAAACATTCAGTACTTC.

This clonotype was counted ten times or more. DNA of the CDR3: TGTGCCAGCAGTTTAGGAGGCTACACCTTC. It is translated as CASSLGGYTF. The chain has TRBV12-3 or TRBV12-4 and TRBJ1-2; D gene unclear. This CDR3 is 10 amino acids long. Trimming cost V 1 base and J 8 bases, with 2 bases left between them.

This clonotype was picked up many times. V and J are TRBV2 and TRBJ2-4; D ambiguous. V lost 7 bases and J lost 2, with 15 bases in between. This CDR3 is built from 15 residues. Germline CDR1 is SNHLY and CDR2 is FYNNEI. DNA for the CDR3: TGTGCCAGCATGGCCCTGCAGGAGACCAAAAACATTCAGTACTTC. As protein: CASMALQETKNIQYF.

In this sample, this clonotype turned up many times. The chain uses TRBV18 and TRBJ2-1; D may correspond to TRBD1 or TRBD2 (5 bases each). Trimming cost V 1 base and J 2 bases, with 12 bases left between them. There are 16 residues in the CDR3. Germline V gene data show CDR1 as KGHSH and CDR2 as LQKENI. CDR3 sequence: CASSPRRDGTYNEQFF. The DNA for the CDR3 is TGTGCCAGCTCACCACGCAGGGACGGGACCTACAATGAGCAGTTCTTC.

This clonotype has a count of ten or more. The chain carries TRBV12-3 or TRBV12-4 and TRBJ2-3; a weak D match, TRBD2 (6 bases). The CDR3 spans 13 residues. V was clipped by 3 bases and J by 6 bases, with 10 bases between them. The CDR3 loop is CASSLTRWDTQYF. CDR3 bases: TGTGCCAGCAGTTTGACTAGATGGGATACGCAGTATTTT.

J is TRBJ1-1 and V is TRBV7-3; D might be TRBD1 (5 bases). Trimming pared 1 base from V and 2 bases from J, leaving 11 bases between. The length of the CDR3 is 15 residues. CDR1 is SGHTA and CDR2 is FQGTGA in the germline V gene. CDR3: CASSLNSRVNTEAFF. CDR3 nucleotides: TGTGCCAGCAGCTTAAACAGCAGGGTAAACACTGAAGCTTTCTTT.

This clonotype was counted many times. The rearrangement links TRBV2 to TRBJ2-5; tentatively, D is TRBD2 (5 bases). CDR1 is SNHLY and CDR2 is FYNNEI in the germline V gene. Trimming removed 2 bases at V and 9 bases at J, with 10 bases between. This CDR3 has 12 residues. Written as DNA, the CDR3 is TGTGCCAGCAGTGAATACGAGGAGGCCCAGTACTTC. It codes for CASSEYEEAQYF.

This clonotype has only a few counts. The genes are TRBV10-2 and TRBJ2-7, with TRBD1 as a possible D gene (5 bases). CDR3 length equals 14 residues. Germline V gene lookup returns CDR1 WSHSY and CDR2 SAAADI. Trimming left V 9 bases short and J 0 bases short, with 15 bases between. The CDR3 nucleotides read TGCGCCAGTACCCAGGGTATTAGCTCCTACGAGCAGTACTTC. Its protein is CASTQGISSYEQYF.

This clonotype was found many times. CDR3 sequence: CAVQRGTGVREKLFF. CDR3 bases: TGTGCCGTCCAAAGAGGGACAGGGGTACGAGAAAAACTGTTTTTT. This chain joins TRBV6-1 and TRBJ1-4, with 10 positions matching TRBD1. CDR1 MNHNS and CDR2 SASEGT come from the germline V gene. V shed 11 bases and J 8 bases; nucleotides not matched to a gene: 14. The CDR3 runs 15 residues.

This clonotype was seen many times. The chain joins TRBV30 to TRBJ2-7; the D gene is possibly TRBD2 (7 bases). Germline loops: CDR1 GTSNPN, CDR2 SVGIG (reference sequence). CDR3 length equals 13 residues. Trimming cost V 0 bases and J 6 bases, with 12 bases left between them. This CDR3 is CAWSVGGGGEQYF. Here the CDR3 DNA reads TGTGCCTGGAGTGTAGGGGGGGGTGGCGAGCAGTACTTC.